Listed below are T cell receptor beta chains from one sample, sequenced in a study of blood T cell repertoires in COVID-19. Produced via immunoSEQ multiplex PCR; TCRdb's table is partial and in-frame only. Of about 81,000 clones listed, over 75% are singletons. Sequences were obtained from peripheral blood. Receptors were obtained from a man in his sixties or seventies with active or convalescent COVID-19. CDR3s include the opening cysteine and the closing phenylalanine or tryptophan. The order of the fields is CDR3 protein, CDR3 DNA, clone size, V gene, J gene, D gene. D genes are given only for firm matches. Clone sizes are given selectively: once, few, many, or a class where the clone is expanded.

CDR3aa: CASSMTLTWGNQPQHF
CDR3nt: TGTGCCAGTAGTATGACCTTGACTTGGGGCAATCAGCCCCAGCATTTT
abundance: -
v_gene: TRBV19
j_gene: TRBJ1-5
d_gene: -

CDR3aa: CAISEPRGLDYGYTF
CDR3nt: TGTGCCATCAGTGAGCCCAGGGGGCTGGACTATGGCTACACCTTC
abundance: -
v_gene: TRBV10-3
j_gene: TRBJ1-2
d_gene: TRBD1

CDR3aa: CASSPGYREAFF
CDR3nt: TGTGCCAGCAGTCCGGGTTATAGGGAAGCTTTCTTT
abundance: -
v_gene: TRBV2
j_gene: TRBJ1-1
d_gene: -

CDR3aa: CASRPTSGSNEQYF
CDR3nt: TGTGCCAGCAGACCGACTAGTGGCTCGAACGAGCAGTACTTC
abundance: -
v_gene: TRBV2
j_gene: TRBJ2-7
d_gene: -

CDR3aa: CASAPGRSSGANVLTF
CDR3nt: TGTGCCAGCGCCCCCGGGAGGTCCTCTGGGGCCAACGTCCTGACTTTC
abundance: -
v_gene: TRBV5-4
j_gene: TRBJ2-6
d_gene: TRBD2

CDR3aa: CASSLAAGTSTNEKLFF
CDR3nt: TGTGCCAGCAGCTTGGCGGCAGGGACTTCAACTAATGAAAAACTGTTTTTT
abundance: -
v_gene: TRBV5-8
j_gene: TRBJ1-4
d_gene: -

CDR3aa: CASSNSPGVAGELFF
CDR3nt: TGTGCCAGCAGTAACTCCCCAGGGGTGGCCGGGGAGCTGTTTTTT
abundance: -
v_gene: TRBV6-5
j_gene: TRBJ2-2
d_gene: -

CDR3aa: CASSQGQGDYGYTF
CDR3nt: TGTGCCAGCAGCCAGGGACAGGGCGACTATGGCTACACCTTC
abundance: once
v_gene: TRBV5-4
j_gene: TRBJ1-2
d_gene: TRBD1

CDR3aa: CASSLEDRGNSPLHF
CDR3nt: TGTGCCAGCAGCCTAGAGGACAGGGGGAATTCACCCCTCCACTTT
abundance: -
v_gene: TRBV7-2
j_gene: TRBJ1-6
d_gene: TRBD1

CDR3aa: CASSRLQGPGKLFF
CDR3nt: TGCGCCAGCAGCCGGTTGCAGGGGCCGGGAAAACTGTTTTTT
abundance: -
v_gene: TRBV4-1
j_gene: TRBJ1-4
d_gene: -